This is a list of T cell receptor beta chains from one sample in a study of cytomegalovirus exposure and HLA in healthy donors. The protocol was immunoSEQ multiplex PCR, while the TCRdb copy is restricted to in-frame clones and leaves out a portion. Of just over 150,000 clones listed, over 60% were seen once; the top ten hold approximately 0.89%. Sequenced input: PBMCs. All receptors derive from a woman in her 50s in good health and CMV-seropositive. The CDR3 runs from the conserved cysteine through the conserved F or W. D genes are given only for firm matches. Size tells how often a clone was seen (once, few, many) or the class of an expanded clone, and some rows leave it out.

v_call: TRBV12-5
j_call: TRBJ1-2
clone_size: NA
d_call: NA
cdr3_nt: TGTGCTAGTGGTTTGGTACTGGTGGATGGCTACACCTTC
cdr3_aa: CASGLVLVDGYTF

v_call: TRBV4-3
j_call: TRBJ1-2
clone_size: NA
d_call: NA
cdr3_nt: TGCGCCAGCAGCCAAGAAGAGGGTTACTATGGCTACACCTTC
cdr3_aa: CASSQEEGYYGYTF

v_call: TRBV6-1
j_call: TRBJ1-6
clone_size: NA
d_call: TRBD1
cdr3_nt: TGTGCCAGCAGTGGGGCGGTACAGGGGGAGACACCCCTCCACTTT
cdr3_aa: CASSGAVQGETPLHF

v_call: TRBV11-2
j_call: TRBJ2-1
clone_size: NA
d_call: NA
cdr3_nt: TGTGCCAGCAGCTTAGTCGACAATGAGCAGTTCTTC
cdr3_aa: CASSLVDNEQFF

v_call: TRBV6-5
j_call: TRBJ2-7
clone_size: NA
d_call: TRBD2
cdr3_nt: TGTGCCAGCAGTTACTACCGGACTAGCGGCGAGCAGTACTTC
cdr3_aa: CASSYYRTSGEQYF

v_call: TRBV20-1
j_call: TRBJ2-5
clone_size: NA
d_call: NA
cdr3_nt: TGCAGTGCTAGTTGGAGGGAGACCCAGTACTTC
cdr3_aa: CSASWRETQYF

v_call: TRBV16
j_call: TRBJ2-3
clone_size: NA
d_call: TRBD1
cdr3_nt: TGTGCCAGCAGCCCCTCGTCGGTACAGGGGAGAACAGATACGCAGTATTTT
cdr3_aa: CASSPSSVQGRTDTQYF

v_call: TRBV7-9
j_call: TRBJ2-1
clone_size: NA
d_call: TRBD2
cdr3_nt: TGTGCCAGCAGCGTTGTTAGCGGGAGTGCGAATGAGCAGTTCTTC
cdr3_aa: CASSVVSGSANEQFF

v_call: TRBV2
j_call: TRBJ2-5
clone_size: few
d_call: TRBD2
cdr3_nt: TGTGCCAGCAGAATGGCGGGACTAGCGGAAGAGACCCAGTACTTC
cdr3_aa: CASRMAGLAEETQYF

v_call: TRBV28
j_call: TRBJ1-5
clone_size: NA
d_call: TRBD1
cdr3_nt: TGTGCCAGCAGTCTAGGACAGGGGGCCCAGCATTTT
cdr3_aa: CASSLGQGAQHF

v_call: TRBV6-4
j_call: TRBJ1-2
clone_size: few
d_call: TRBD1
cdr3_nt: TGTGCCAGCAGTGACCCACGACAGGGCGACTATGGCTACACCTTC
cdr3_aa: CASSDPRQGDYGYTF

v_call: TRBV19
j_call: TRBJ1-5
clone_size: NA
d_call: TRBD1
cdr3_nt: TGTGCCAGTAGTCCTACCTTGGGACAGGGCGTGGGTCAGCCCCAGCATTTT
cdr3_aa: CASSPTLGQGVGQPQHF

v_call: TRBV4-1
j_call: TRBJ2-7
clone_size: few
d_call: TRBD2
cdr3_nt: TGCGCCAGCAGCCACGGGGGGGCCGACGAGCAGTACTTC
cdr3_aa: CASSHGGADEQYF

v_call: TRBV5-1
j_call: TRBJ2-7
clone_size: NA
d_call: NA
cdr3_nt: TGCGCCAGCTCGGACAGAGTCTCCTACGAGCAGTACTTC
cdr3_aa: CASSDRVSYEQYF

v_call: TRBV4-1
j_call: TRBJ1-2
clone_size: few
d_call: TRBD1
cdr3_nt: TGCGCCAGCAGCCAAAGCTTACTGCCGGGACAGAGAAACTATGGCTACACCTTC
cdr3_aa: CASSQSLLPGQRNYGYTF

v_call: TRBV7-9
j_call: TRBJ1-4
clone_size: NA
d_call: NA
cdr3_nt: TGTGCCAGCAGCACAGGGATTAGTAACGAAAAACTGTTTTTT
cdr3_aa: CASSTGISNEKLFF

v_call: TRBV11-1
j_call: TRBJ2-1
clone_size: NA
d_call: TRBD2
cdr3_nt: TGTGCCAGCAGCTTGGCTAGCGGTAGCTCCTACAATGAGCAGTTCTTC
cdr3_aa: CASSLASGSSYNEQFF

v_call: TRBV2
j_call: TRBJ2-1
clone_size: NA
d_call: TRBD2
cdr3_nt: TGTGCCAGCAGGGTGAAATGGCTGCAGGTTAGGGAGGGGAATGAGCAGTTCTTC
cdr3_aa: CASRVKWLQVREGNEQFF

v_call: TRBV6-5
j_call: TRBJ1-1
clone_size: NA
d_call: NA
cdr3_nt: TGTGCCATACAAGGGGGTGGGACTGAAGCTTTCTTT
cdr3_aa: CAIQGGGTEAFF

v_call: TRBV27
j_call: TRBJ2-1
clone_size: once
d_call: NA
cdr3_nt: TGTGCCAGCAGTTCCCGAGGACTCTTCTCCTACAATGAGCAGTTCTTC
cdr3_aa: CASSSRGLFSYNEQFF

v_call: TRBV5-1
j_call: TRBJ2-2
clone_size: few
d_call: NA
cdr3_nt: TGCGCCAGCAGCTTGGGGCAGACTAACACCGGGGAGCTGTTTTTT
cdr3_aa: CASSLGQTNTGELFF

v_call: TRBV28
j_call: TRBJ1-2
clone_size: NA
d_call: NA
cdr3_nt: TGTGCCAGCCTACAGGGAACCAACTATGGCTACACCTTC
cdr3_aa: CASLQGTNYGYTF

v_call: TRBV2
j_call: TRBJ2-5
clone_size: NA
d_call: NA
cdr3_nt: TGTGCCAGTGGCAATTGGGAGACCCAGTACTTC
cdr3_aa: CASGNWETQYF

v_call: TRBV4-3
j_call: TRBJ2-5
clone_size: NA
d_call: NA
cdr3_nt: TGCGCCAGCAGCCCCGGGTACCAAGAGACCCAGTACTTC
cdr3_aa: CASSPGYQETQYF

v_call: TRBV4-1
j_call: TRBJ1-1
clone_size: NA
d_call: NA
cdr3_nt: TGCGCCAGCAGCCAAGATTGGCGGAGGGGCGCTGAAGCTTTCTTT
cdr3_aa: CASSQDWRRGAEAFF